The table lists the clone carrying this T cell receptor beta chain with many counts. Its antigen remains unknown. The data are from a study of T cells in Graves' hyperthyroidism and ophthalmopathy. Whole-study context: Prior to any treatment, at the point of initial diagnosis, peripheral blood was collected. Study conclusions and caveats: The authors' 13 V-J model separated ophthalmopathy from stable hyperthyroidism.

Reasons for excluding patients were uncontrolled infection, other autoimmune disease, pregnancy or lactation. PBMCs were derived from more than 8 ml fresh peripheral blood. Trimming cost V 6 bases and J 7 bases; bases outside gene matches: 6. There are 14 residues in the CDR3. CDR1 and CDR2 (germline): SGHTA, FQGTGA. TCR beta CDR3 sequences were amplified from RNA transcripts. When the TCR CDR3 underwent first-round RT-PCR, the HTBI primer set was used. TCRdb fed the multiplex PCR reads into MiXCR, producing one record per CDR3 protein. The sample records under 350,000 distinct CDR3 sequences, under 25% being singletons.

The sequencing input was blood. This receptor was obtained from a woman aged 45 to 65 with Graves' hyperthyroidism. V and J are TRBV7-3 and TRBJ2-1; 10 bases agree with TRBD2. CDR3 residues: CASSLAGGWNEQFF. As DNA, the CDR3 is TGTGCCAGCAGTTTAGCGGGGGGTTGGAATGAGCAGTTCTTC.